Presented here are 26 T cell receptor beta chains from one specimen sequenced in a study of post-analysis software for immune sequencing data. Study-wide results and caveats: TRBV segments more frequent in patients than in controls numbered about 5 and included TRBV5-6, TRBV5-1 and TRBV20-1.

No antigen is known for these receptors. The TCR beta cDNA libraries contained unique molecular identifiers. TCRdb re-derived calls from the PCR reads in MiXCR, one entry per CDR3 protein. The top ten hold around 10% of the sample, which has some 500,000 distinct CDR3 sequences, less than 45% seen once. Sequenced input: blood. These receptors were taken from a girl aged 5-17 years with multiple sclerosis.

On this clonotype: This likely comes from a read error, as the CDR3 has no conserved phenylalanine or tryptophan at its end. The chain employs TRBV10-3 and TRBJ2-1; D possibly uses TRBD1 or TRBD2 (7 bases each). The germline gives CDR1 ENHRY, CDR2 SYGVKD. V lost 6 bases and J 8 bases, leaving 14 bases between the germline ends. The CDR3 extends over 13 amino acids. The CDR3 DNA reads as TGTGCCATCAGAAAACAGGGGAGGGATGAGCAGTTCGTC. Amino acid sequence: CAIRKQGRDEQFV.

This clonotype has only a few counts. This sequence joins TRBV20-1 and TRBJ1-1, with D possibly matching TRBD1 (6 bases). The ends were cut back, 0 bases at V and 2 bases at J, with 19 bases in the middle. The germline V gene encodes CDR1 DFQATT and CDR2 SNEGSKA (reference sequence). The CDR3 has 17 residues. The CDR3 DNA reads TGCAGTGCTAGAGATCTAGCCAGGGGAGCAATTAACACTGAAGCTTTCTTT. Translation: CSARDLARGAINTEAFF.

The CDR3 loop reads CASTIRVSAFEYNEQFF. CDR3 DNA sequence: TGTGCCAGCACCATTCGTGTGTCAGCATTCGAATACAATGAGCAGTTCTTC. The chain has TRBV7-9 and TRBJ2-1; no definite D call. The CDR3 covers 17 residues. Trimming stripped 7 bases from V and 4 bases from J, with 23 bases between. Germline V gene data show CDR1 as SEHNR and CDR2 as FQNEAQ (reference sequence).

V and J are TRBV29-1 and TRBJ1-1, with TRBD1 matching over 7 bases. The V gene's germline CDR1 is SQVTM and CDR2 ANQGSEA. The CDR3 contains 11 residues. V lost 4 bases, J lost 8 bases, and 4 bases stayed unmatched. In DNA, the CDR3 is TGCAGCGTTGTCTCGACAGGGGAAGCTTTCTTT. Protein sequence: CSVVSTGEAFF.

The CDR3 protein is CASSLGAVDEQYF. CDR3 nucleotide sequence: TGTGCCAGCAGCTTAGGGGCAGTGGATGAGCAGTACTTC. The chain recombines TRBV7-2 with TRBJ2-4, with D uncertain. Germline assignment: CDR1 SGHTA and CDR2 FQGNSA. The CDR3 spans 13 residues. The V and J ends lost 1 base and 13 bases respectively, with 14 bases between them. Full variable domain (rest looked up from reference TRBV7-2 and TRBJ2-4): GAGVSQSPSNKVTEKGKDVELRCDPISGHTALYWYRQSLGQGLEFLIYFQGNSAPDKSGLPSDRFSAERTGGSVSTLTIQRTQQEDSAVYLCASSLGAVDEQYFGAGTRLSVL.

This clonotype has only one observation. This chain links TRBV4-1 with TRBJ1-1; D gene unclear. V lost 4 bases to trimming and J lost 6 bases, with 15 bases between them. CDR1 is MGHRA and CDR2 is YSYEKL in the germline V gene. The CDR3 has 14 residues. The CDR3 sequence is CASSLVQTSAEAFF. CDR3 DNA: TGCGCCAGCAGCCTAGTCCAGACGAGCGCTGAAGCTTTCTTT.

This chain joins TRBV4-1 and TRBJ1-1; TRBD1 is a possible D gene (5 bases). With 4 bases removed from V and 4 bases from J, the gap between germline ends came to 19 bases. Germline CDR1 reads MGHRA; CDR2 reads YSYEKL. This CDR3 region has 16 residues. DNA for the CDR3: TGCGCCAGCAGCCGACTTGGACTGGCGGGGGGCACTGAAGCTTTCTTT. Its translation is CASSRLGLAGGTEAFF.

The rearrangement uses TRBV29-1 and TRBJ2-7; D may match TRBD1 or TRBD2 (5 bases each). The length of the CDR3 is 15 residues. Per germline, CDR1 SQVTM and CDR2 ANQGSEA. Trimming stripped 6 bases from V and 5 bases from J, with 23 bases between. The DNA for the CDR3 is TGCAGCGTCCTTCCTTCGGCTAGCTGGGGCCACGAGCAGTACTTC. It specifies CSVLPSASWGHEQYF.

There are many counts of this clonotype. This rearrangement joins TRBV6-6 to TRBJ2-5; maybe TRBD2 (6 bases). Germline assignment: CDR1 MNHNY and CDR2 SVGAGI (reference sequence). Between the trimmed V and J ends, which lost 7 bases and 5 bases, there was a span of 20 bases. CDR3 length: 15 residues. CDR3 in amino acids: CASISRGADGETQYF. CDR3 coding DNA: TGTGCCAGCATATCCCGCGGGGCGGACGGTGAGACCCAGTACTTC.

This chain uses TRBV11-2 with TRBJ2-1, with 7 bases matching TRBD1. Trimming removed 0 bases from V and 4 bases from J; junction bases left unmatched: 6. Germline V gene lookup returns CDR1 SGHAT and CDR2 FQNNGV. The CDR3 totals 16 residues. The CDR3 coding sequence is TGTGCCAGCAGCTTAGATCCGGGACAGCCTTACAATGAGCAGTTCTTC. Protein product: CASSLDPGQPYNEQFF.

This chain joins TRBV7-9 and TRBJ2-1; 8 nucleotides align to TRBD1. Trimming at V came to 6 bases and at J to 5 bases, leaving 9 bases not matched to a gene. In germline, CDR1 is SEHNR, CDR2 FQNEAQ (reference sequence). The CDR3 has 15 amino acids. The CDR3 nucleotides are TGTGCCAGCAGACATAGTGGGACAGGCCACAATGAGCAGTTCTTC. Amino acid sequence: CASRHSGTGHNEQFF.

The rearrangement joins TRBV10-3 to TRBJ2-7, with a tentative D call TRBD1 (5 bases). The CDR3 has 15 amino acids. The germline CDR1 and CDR2 sequences are ENHRY and SYGVKD. Trimming cost V 0 bases and J 0 bases, with 9 bases left between them. In DNA, the CDR3 is TGTGCCATCAGTGAGTCGACAGAGAGCTCCTACGAGCAGTACTTC. Amino acids: CAISESTESSYEQYF.

The chain joins TRBV7-2 to TRBJ2-1; 9 bases agree with TRBD2. This CDR3 comprises 15 residues. The germline gives CDR1 SGHTA, CDR2 FQGNSA. V gave up 0 bases and J gave up 7 bases; unmatched junction bases: 4. DNA for the CDR3: TGTGCCAGCAGCTTAGCAGGGACTAGCAAGAATGAGCAGTTCTTC. This gives the protein CASSLAGTSKNEQFF.

This clonotype showed up just a few times. The rearrangement uses TRBV12-3 or TRBV12-4 and TRBJ2-1; D remains unclear. The V and J ends lost 7 bases and 2 bases respectively, with 15 bases between them. The CDR3 length is 15 residues. CDR3 sequence (DNA): TGTGCCAGCAACGAAAGGACGGCAGCCTACAATGAGCAGTTCTTC. Protein sequence: CASNERTAAYNEQFF.

This chain joins TRBV15 and TRBJ2-5, with 11 bases matching TRBD1. There are 17 residues in the CDR3. V was clipped by 5 bases and J by 6 bases; unmatched bases: 14. Germline CDR1 reads LNHNV; CDR2 reads YYDKDF (reference sequence). CDR3 residues: CATSSMGTGGSAKTQYF. The CDR3 region has the DNA TGTGCCACCAGCTCCATGGGGACAGGGGGTTCGGCGAAGACCCAGTACTTC.

The chain links TRBV28 to TRBJ2-7; possibly TRBD1 for D (6 bases). CDR1 and CDR2 (germline): MDHEN, SYDVKM. The CDR3 covers 11 residues. The CDR3 DNA follows: TGTGCGGGGGCTGACAACTACGAGCAGTACTTC. This encodes CAGADNYEQYF.

The V gene is TRBV15, the J gene TRBJ2-5, with 9 bases fitting TRBD2. V trimming: 2 bases; J trimming: 5 bases; junction bases outside the gene matches: 0. This CDR3 is 13 amino acids long. Germline CDR1 reads LNHNV; CDR2 reads YYDKDF (reference sequence). Here the CDR3 reads CATSRSGRETQYF. CDR3 DNA: TGTGCCACCAGCAGAAGCGGGAGGGAGACCCAGTACTTC.

This clonotype was seen a few times. The chain has TRBV20-1 and TRBJ2-7; no clear D. This CDR3 contains 13 residues. The V gene's germline CDR1 is DFQATT and CDR2 SNEGSKA (reference sequence). V was trimmed by 4 bases and J by 0 bases, leaving 10 bases between them. This chain's CDR3 is CSATGHNSYEQYF. CDR3 coding DNA: TGCAGTGCTACGGGTCACAACTCCTACGAGCAGTACTTC.

In its sample, this clonotype was seen a few times. The chain recombines TRBV6-2 or TRBV6-3 with TRBJ2-1; TRBD2 matches 12 bases. The germline CDR1 and CDR2 sequences are MNHEY and SVGEGT. The J segment lost 7 bases and the V segment lost 4 bases, leaving 5 bases of the junction unmatched. The CDR3 is 15 residues long. CDR3 nucleotide sequence: TGTGCCAGCAGTTCCCTAGCGGGAGGGCTAAATGAGCAGTTCTTC. Translating it yields CASSSLAGGLNEQFF.

V gene TRBV5-1 combines with J gene TRBJ2-3; weak D call: TRBD1 (5 bases). The V gene lost 1 base and the J gene lost 2 bases, with 11 bases spanning the gap. In germline, CDR1 is SGHRS, CDR2 YFSETQ. The CDR3 totals 15 residues. CDR3 protein: CASSLNRILTDTQYF. CDR3 bases: TGCGCCAGCAGCTTGAACAGGATTCTCACAGATACGCAGTATTTT.

The V and J genes are TRBV7-2 and TRBJ2-5; D may be TRBD1 (5 bases). Near its end, the DNA agrees better with TRBJ2-7, so the J call may be wrong. From germline, CDR1 is SGHTA and CDR2 FQGNSA. The CDR3 has 14 residues. Here the CDR3 DNA reads TGTGCCAGCAGCTTAGTTTCAGGGAAACGCGAGCAGTACTTC. Translated: CASSLVSGKREQYF.

This clonotype has only a few counts. V gene TRBV29-1 combines with J gene TRBJ2-1, with TRBD2 matching over 14 bases. The CDR3 contains 17 residues. V gave up 5 bases and J gave up 4 bases; unmatched junction bases: 10. Germline V gene data show CDR1 as SQVTM and CDR2 as ANQGSEA. The CDR3 loop reads CSVLRLAGGPGYNEQFF. CDR3 DNA: TGCAGCGTTCTGAGACTAGCGGGAGGGCCGGGATACAATGAGCAGTTCTTC.

The rearrangement uses TRBV10-3 and TRBJ2-3; TRBD1 might be the D (5 bases). The CDR3 is 15 amino acids. V lost 2 bases and J lost 5, with 14 bases in between. Germline V CDR1 and CDR2: ENHRY, SYGVKD. This CDR3 reads CAISETQGAEDTQYF. The DNA for the CDR3 is TGTGCCATCAGTGAGACGCAGGGTGCCGAAGATACGCAGTATTTT.

This chain uses TRBV29-1 with TRBJ2-2; TRBD1 matches at 8 bases. The CDR3 loop spans 16 amino acids. From germline, CDR1 is SQVTM and CDR2 ANQGSEA. J was trimmed by 3 bases and V by 2 bases; bases with no gene match: 8. CDR3: CSVELPGQEYTGELFF. The CDR3 DNA is TGCAGCGTTGAATTACCGGGACAGGAATACACCGGGGAGCTGTTTTTT.

The genes are TRBV3-1 and TRBJ2-5; D is ambiguous. This CDR3 contains 13 residues. The ends were cut back, 0 bases at V and 2 bases at J, with 4 bases in the middle. Germline-derived CDR1 and CDR2 are LGHDT and YNNKEL (reference sequence). As DNA, the CDR3 is TGTGCCAGCAGCCAAGATCAGCAAGAGACCCAGTACTTC. It encodes CASSQDQQETQYF.

A few counts support this clonotype. This sequence joins TRBV7-3 and TRBJ2-1; 7 bases agree with TRBD2. The CDR3 contains 14 residues. Germline lookup yields CDR1 SGHTA and CDR2 FQGTGA. V gave up 5 bases and J gave up 8 bases; unmatched junction bases: 9. CDR3 DNA: TGTGCCAGCAGCCCCGGGGGGAGCTCCCATGAGCAGTTCTTC. It encodes CASSPGGSSHEQFF.